Sequencing of this T cell receptor (beta chain) was carried out in a study of T cells in localized non-small cell lung cancer. Whole-study findings and limits: Adjacent lung held a median around 58 of the top 100 tumor clones. Uninvolved nearby lung showed the greatest T cell clonality, exceeding that found in tumor. In the blood, greater T cell density corresponded to longer overall survival. Because only a single region of the tumor was sequenced, heterogeneity remains possible.

The germline gives CDR1 SGHTA, CDR2 FQGNSA. The CDR3 sequence is 13 residues long. V dropped 1 base and J dropped 4 bases, with 7 bases sitting between them. Sequencing used immunoSEQ multiplex PCR; TCRdb keeps in-frame clones, though not all of them. This table has some 500 clones, 20% appearing once. By share of the sample, this clone is hyperexpanded (1% or more). Its cognate antigen is unknown. The sample has other DNA sequences that encode this CDR3 too. This sequence was found in a female donor over 55 with stage II squamous cell lung carcinoma. Sequencing was performed on normal lung tissue next to the tumor, taken before any cancer treatment. The chain combines TRBV7-2 with TRBJ2-5; D may be TRBD1 (5 bases). CDR3 sequence: CASSLVQGETQYF. CDR3 DNA sequence: TGTGCCAGCAGCTTAGTTCAGGGAGAGACCCAGTACTTC.